The 15 T cell receptor beta chains reported below all come from one sample, sequenced in a study of T cell responses to AZD1222 COVID-19 vaccine. Profiling relied on immunoSEQ multiplex PCR, and the TCRdb table lists in-frame clones only, not all of them. This sample has some 100,000 clones, with less than 90% found just once. The starting material was peripheral blood, obtained on day 0 of AZD1222 vaccination. The receptors originated from an adult in good health.

The rearrangement uses TRBV11-2 and TRBJ1-1; 9 bases line up with TRBD1. Per germline, CDR1 SGHAT and CDR2 FQNNGV. The CDR3 has 15 residues. The V segment lost 0 bases and the J segment 5 bases; nucleotides outside the gene matches: 4. CDR3 nucleotides: TGTGCCAGCAGCTTAGAAGGGACAGGGATTACTGAAGCTTTCTTT. This sequence encodes CASSLEGTGITEAFF.

The chain combines TRBV3-1 (or the pseudogene TRBV3-2) with TRBJ1-3; TRBD1 is a possible D gene (5 bases). CDR1 LGHDT and CDR2 YNNKEL come from the germline V gene (reference sequence). Trimming cost V 4 bases and J 2 bases, with 9 bases left between them. The length of the CDR3 is 14 residues. The CDR3 spells CASSRGITGNTIYF. In DNA form, the CDR3 reads TGTGCCAGCAGCCGGGGCATAACTGGAAACACCATATATTTT.

This clone was seen a handful of times. J is TRBJ1-1 and V is TRBV7-9; D unclear. CDR3 size: 12 residues. From germline, CDR1 is SEHNR and CDR2 FQNEAQ (reference sequence). Trimming left V 5 bases short and J 6 bases short, with 10 bases between. CDR3 in DNA: TGTGCCAGCAGCCACCTAGCTCCTGAAGCTTTCTTT. This translates into CASSHLAPEAFF.

The rearrangement links TRBV28 to TRBJ1-4; D may be TRBD1 (6 bases). The CDR3 runs to 18 residues. Trimming pared 2 bases from V and 5 bases from J, leaving 21 bases between. CDR1 MDHEN and CDR2 SYDVKM come from the germline V gene. The CDR3 sequence is CASSLDWGRGGQNEKLFF. The CDR3 DNA is TGTGCCAGCAGTTTAGACTGGGGAAGGGGGGGTCAAAATGAAAAACTGTTTTTT. The full variable domain, in which reference TRBV28 and TRBJ1-4 provide the parts outside the CDR3, is DVKVTQSSRYLVKRTGEKVFLECVQDMDHENMFWYRQDPGLGLRLIYFSYDVKMKEKGDIPEGYSVSREKKERFSLILESASTNQTSMYLCASSLDWGRGGQNEKLFFGSGTQLSVL.

This sequence joins TRBV10-1 and TRBJ1-2, with D unresolved. The CDR3 totals 12 residues. Germline CDR1 and CDR2: WNHNN and SYGVQD (reference sequence). The CDR3 DNA reads TGCGCGACGACCCACTTCAACTATGGCTACACCTTC. The encoded protein is CATTHFNYGYTF.

The CDR3 loop is CASLPGPGGSYEQYF. The CDR3 DNA is TGTGCCAGCCTTCCCGGGCCGGGTGGCTCCTACGAGCAGTACTTC. The chain employs TRBV7-9 and TRBJ2-7; D ambiguous. Trimming cost V 8 bases and J 0 bases, with 17 bases left between them. From germline, CDR1 is SEHNR and CDR2 FQNEAQ (reference sequence). This CDR3 has 15 amino acids.

The J gene is TRBJ1-1, the V gene TRBV6-6; unclear D gene. Germline CDR1 MNHNY, CDR2 SVGAGI (reference sequence). CDR3 length: 15 residues. V lost 5 bases to trimming and J lost 10 bases, with 23 bases between them. CDR3 protein: CASSPLRSGETRAFF. CDR3 in DNA: TGTGCCAGCAGTCCACTACGGAGCGGGGAAACTAGAGCTTTCTTT.

This chain connects TRBV7-9 to TRBJ2-1; D ambiguous. V lost 1 base, J lost 7 bases, and 14 bases lay in between. CDR3 length equals 15 residues. Germline V gene lookup returns CDR1 SEHNR and CDR2 FQNEAQ (reference sequence). In DNA form, the CDR3 reads TGTGCCAGCAGCTTAGGGGCGGACCCCTGGAATGAGCAGTTCTTC. It translates to CASSLGADPWNEQFF.

This clone was found once. This chain uses TRBV12-3 or TRBV12-4 with TRBJ1-2; 7 nucleotides match TRBD1. The length of the CDR3 is 13 residues. With V trimmed by 5 bases and J by 4 bases, 4 bases remained unmatched. The CDR3, as DNA: TGTGCCAGCAGTGGCAGGGGGGCCTATGGCTACACCTTC. Translation: CASSGRGAYGYTF.

This chain's CDR3 is CASSPGTYTLQQFF. The CDR3, as DNA: TGCGCCAGCAGCCCGGGGACCTACACCCTCCAGCAGTTCTTC. The chain carries TRBV4-1 and TRBJ2-1; TRBD1 or TRBD2 may be the D gene (5 bases each). V shed 4 bases and J shed 11 bases, with 18 bases lying between them. The length of the CDR3 is 14 residues. CDR1 and CDR2 (germline): MGHRA, YSYEKL.

The J gene is TRBJ1-2, the V gene TRBV27; the D is unclear. The CDR3 extends over 14 amino acids. Trimming removed 5 bases at V and 4 bases at J, with 14 bases between. Germline CDR1 and CDR2: MNHEY and SMNVEV (reference sequence). The DNA of the CDR3 is TGTGCCAGCAGTCTCCTGGGCAGGAGCTATGGCTACACCTTC. Translating it yields CASSLLGRSYGYTF.

The DNA of the CDR3 is TGTGCCAGTGCTCGGACAGGGTTGGGCACTGAAGCTTTCTTT. It encodes CASARTGLGTEAFF. The chain couples TRBV19 to TRBJ1-1; 8 bases are a match to TRBD1. V was clipped by 8 bases and J by 4 bases; unmatched bases: 9. Germline V gene lookup returns CDR1 LNHDA and CDR2 SQIVND (reference sequence). This CDR3 is built from 14 residues.

The table lists this clone with a count of one. The CDR3 protein is CASTLLDKNSPLHF. The CDR3 DNA sequence: TGTGCCAGCACCCTCCTGGACAAGAATTCACCCCTCCACTTT. The chain links TRBV28 to TRBJ1-6; D might be TRBD1 (5 bases). In germline, CDR1 is MDHEN, CDR2 SYDVKM. Deletions cut 7 bases from V and 7 bases from J, with 14 bases between. The CDR3 is made up of 14 amino acids.

This sequence joins TRBV18 and TRBJ1-3; D gene uncertain. Germline values: CDR1 KGHSH, CDR2 LQKENI. V lost 1 base and J 3 bases, leaving 16 bases between the germline ends. This CDR3 region has 17 residues. This chain's CDR3 is CASSPLGRAGIGNTIYF. The DNA for the CDR3 is TGTGCCAGCTCACCACTTGGCAGAGCAGGAATTGGAAACACCATATATTTT. Complete variable domain (other parts from reference TRBV18 and TRBJ1-3): NAGVMQNPRHLVRRRGQEARLRCSPMKGHSHVYWYRQLPEEGLKFMVYLQKENIIDESGMPKERFSAEFPKEGPSILRIQQVVRGDSAAYFCASSPLGRAGIGNTIYFGEGSWLTVV.

J is TRBJ1-5 and V is TRBV6-5; D is uncertain. This CDR3 comprises 14 residues. CDR1 and CDR2 (germline): MNHEY, SVGAGI. Trimming pared 7 bases from V and 7 bases from J, leaving 17 bases between. Here the CDR3 DNA reads TGTGCCAGCACCCCATTCCAGGTCGGGCAGCCCCAGCATTTT. Protein product: CASTPFQVGQPQHF.